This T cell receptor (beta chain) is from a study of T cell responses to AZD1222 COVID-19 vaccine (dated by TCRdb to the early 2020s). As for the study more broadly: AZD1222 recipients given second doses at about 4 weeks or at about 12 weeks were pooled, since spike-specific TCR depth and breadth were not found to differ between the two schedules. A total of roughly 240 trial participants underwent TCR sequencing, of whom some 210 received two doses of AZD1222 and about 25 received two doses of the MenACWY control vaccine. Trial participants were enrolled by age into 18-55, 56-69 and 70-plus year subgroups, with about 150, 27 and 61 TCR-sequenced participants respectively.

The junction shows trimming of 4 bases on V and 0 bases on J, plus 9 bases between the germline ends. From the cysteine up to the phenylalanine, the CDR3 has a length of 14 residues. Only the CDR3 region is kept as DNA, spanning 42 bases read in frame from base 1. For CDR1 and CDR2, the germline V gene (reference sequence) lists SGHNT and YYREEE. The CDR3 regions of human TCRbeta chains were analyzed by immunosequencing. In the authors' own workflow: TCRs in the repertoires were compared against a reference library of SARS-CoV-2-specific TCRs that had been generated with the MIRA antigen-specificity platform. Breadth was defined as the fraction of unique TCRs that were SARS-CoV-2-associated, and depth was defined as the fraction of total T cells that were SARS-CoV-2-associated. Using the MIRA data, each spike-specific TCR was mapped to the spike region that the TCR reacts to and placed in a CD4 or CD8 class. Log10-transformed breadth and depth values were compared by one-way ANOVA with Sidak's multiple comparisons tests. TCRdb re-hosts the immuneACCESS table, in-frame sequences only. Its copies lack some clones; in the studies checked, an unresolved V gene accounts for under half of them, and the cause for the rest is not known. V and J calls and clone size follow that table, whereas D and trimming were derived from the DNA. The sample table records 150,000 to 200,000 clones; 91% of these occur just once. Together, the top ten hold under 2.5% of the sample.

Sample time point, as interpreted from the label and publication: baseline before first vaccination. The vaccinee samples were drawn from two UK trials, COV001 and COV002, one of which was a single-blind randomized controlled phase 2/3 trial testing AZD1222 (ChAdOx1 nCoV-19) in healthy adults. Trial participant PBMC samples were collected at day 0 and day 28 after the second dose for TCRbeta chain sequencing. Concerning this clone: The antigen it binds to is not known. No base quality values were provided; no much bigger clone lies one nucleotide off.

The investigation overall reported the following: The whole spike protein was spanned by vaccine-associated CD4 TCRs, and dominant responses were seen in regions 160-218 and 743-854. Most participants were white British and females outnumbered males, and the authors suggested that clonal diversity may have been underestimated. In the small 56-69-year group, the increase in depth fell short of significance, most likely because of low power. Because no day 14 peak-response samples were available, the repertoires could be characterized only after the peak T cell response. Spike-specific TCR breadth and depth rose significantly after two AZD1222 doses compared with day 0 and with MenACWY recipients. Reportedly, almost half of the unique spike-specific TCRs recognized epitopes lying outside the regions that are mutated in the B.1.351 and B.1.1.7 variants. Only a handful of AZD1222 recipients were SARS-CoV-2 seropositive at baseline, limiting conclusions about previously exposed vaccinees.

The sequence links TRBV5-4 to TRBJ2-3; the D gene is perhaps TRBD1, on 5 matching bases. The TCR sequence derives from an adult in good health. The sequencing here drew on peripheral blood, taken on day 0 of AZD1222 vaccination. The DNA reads TGTGCCAGCAGCCAGGACATTAGCACAGATACGCAGTATTTT. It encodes CASSQDISTDTQYF.